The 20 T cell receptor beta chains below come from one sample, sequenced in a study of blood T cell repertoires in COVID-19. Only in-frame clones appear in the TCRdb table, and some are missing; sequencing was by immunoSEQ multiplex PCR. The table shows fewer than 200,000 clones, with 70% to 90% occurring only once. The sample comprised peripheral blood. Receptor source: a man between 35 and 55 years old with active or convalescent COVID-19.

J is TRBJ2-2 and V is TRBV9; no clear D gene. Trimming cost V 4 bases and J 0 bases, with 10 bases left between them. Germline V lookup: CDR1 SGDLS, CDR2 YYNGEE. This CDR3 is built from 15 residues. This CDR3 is CASSLHGANTGELFF. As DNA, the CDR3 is TGTGCCAGCAGCCTTCACGGAGCGAACACCGGGGAGCTGTTTTTT.

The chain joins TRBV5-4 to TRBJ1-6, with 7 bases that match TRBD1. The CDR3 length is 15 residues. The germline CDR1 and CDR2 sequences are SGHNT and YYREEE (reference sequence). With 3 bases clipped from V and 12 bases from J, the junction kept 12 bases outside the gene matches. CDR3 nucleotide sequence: TGTGCCAGCAGCTCCTCTCAGGGGGAGGCTAGACCCCTCCACTTT. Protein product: CASSSSQGEARPLHF.

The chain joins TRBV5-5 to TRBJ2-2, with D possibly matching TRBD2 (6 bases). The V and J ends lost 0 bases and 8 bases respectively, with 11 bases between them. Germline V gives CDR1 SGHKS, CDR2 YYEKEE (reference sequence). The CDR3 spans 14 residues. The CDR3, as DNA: TGTGCCAGCAGCTTGGATGGCGGGAAGGGGGAGCTGTTTTTT. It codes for CASSLDGGKGELFF.

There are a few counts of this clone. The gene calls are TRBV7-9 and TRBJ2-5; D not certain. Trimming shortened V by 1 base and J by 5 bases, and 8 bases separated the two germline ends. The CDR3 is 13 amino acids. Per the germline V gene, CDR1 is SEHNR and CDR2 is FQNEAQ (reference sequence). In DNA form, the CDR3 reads TGTGCCAGCAGCTTAGAACAAGTGGAGACCCAGTACTTC. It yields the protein CASSLEQVETQYF.

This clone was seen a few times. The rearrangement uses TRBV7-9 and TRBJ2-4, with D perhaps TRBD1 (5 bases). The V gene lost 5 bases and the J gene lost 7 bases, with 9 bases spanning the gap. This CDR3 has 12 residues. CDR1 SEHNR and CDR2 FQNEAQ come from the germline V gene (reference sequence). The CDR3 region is CASSVQGNIQYF. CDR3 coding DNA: TGTGCCAGCAGCGTCCAGGGTAACATTCAGTACTTC.

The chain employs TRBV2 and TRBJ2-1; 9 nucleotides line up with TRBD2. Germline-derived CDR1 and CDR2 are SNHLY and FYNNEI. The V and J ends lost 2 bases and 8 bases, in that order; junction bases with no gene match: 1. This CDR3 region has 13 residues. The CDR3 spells CASSEKRGDEQFF. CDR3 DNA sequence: TGTGCCAGCAGTGAAAAGCGGGGGGATGAGCAGTTCTTC.

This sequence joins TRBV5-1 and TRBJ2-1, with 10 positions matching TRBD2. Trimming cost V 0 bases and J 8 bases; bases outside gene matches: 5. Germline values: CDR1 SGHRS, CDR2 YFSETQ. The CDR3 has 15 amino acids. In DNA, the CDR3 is TGCGCCAGCAGCTTGGTGACTAGCGGGTTTTATGAGCAGTTCTTC. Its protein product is CASSLVTSGFYEQFF.

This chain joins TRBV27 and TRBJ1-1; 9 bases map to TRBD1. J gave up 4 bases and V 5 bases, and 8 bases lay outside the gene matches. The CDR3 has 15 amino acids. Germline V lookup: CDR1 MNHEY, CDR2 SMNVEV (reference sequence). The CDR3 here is CASSIRRTGATEAFF. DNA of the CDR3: TGTGCCAGCAGTATCAGAAGGACAGGGGCCACTGAAGCTTTCTTT.

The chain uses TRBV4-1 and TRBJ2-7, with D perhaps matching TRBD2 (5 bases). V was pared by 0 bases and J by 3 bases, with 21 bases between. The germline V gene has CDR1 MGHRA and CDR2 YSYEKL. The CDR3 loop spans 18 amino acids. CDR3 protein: CASSQDPRRGVLVYEQYF. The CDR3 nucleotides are TGCGCCAGCAGCCAAGACCCTAGACGGGGAGTTCTGGTCTACGAGCAGTACTTC.

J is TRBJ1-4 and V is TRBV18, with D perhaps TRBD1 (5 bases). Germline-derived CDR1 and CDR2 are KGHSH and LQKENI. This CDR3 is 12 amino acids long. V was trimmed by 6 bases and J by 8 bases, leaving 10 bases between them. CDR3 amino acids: CASSRGDEKLFF. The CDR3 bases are TGTGCCAGCTCCCGCGGGGACGAAAAACTGTTTTTT. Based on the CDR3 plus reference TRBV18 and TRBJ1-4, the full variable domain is NAGVMQNPRHLVRRRGQEARLRCSPMKGHSHVYWYRQLPEEGLKFMVYLQKENIIDESGMPKERFSAEFPKEGPSILRIQQVVRGDSAAYFCASSRGDEKLFFGSGTQLSVL.

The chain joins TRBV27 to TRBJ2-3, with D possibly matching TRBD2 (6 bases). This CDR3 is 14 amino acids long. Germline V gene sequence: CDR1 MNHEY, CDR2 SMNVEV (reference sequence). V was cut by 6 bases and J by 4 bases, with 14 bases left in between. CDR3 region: CASRRRASPDTQYF. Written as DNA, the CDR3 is TGTGCCAGCAGGCGGAGGGCATCCCCAGATACGCAGTATTTT.

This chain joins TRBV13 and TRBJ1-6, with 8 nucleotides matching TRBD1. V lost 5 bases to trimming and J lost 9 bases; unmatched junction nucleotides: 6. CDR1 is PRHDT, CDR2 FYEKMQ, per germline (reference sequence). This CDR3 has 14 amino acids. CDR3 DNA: TGTGCCAGCAGCCCAGGACAGGGAGGTTCACCCCTCCACTTT. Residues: CASSPGQGGSPLHF.

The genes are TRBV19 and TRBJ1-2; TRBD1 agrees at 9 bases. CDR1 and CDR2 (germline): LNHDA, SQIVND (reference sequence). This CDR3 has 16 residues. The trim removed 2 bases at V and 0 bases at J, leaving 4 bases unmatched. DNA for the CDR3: TGTGCCAGTAGTATATGGACAGGGGAGCCTAACTATGGCTACACCTTC. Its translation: CASSIWTGEPNYGYTF.

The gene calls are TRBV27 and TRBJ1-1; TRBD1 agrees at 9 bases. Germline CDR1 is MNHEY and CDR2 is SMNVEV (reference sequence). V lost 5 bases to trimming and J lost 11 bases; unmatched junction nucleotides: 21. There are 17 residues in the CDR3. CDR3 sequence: CASSPTNRDRDRRRAFF. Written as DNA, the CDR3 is TGTGCCAGCAGTCCGACCAACCGGGACAGGGACCGTCGGCGGGCTTTCTTT.

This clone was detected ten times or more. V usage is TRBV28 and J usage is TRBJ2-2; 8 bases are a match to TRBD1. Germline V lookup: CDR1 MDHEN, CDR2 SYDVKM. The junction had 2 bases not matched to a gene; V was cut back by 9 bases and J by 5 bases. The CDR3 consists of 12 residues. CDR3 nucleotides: TGTGCCAGTGACAGGGGTACCGGGGAGCTGTTTTTT. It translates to CASDRGTGELFF.

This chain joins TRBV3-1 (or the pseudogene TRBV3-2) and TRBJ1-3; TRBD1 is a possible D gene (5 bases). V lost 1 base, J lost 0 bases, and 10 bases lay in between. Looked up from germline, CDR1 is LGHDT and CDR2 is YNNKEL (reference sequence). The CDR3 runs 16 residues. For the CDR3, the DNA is TGTGCCAGCAGCCAAGTTGCGGGGACCTCTGGAAACACCATATATTTT. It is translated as CASSQVAGTSGNTIYF.

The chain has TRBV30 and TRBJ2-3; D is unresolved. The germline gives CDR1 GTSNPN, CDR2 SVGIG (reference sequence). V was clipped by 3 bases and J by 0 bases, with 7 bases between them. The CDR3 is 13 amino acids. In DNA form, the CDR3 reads TGTGCCTGGAGGGTAGCAAGCACAGATACGCAGTATTTT. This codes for CAWRVASTDTQYF.

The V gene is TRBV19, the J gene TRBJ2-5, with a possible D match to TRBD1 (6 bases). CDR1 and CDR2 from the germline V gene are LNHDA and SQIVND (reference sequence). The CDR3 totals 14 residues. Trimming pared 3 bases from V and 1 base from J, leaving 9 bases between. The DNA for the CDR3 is TGTGCCAGTAGTATGAACAGGGTCCAAGAGACCCAGTACTTC. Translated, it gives CASSMNRVQETQYF.

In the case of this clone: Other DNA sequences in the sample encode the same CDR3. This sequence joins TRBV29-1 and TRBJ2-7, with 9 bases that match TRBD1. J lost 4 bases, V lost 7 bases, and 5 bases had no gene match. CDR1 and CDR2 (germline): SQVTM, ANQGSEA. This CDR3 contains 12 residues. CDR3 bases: TGCAGCGGGGGACAGGGTGGGTACGAGCAGTACTTC. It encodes CSGGQGGYEQYF.

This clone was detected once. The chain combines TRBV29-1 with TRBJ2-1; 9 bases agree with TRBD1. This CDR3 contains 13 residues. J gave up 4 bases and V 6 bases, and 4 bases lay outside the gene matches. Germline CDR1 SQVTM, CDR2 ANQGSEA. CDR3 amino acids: CSVWTGDYNEQFF. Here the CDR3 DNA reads TGCAGCGTCTGGACAGGGGATTACAATGAGCAGTTCTTC.